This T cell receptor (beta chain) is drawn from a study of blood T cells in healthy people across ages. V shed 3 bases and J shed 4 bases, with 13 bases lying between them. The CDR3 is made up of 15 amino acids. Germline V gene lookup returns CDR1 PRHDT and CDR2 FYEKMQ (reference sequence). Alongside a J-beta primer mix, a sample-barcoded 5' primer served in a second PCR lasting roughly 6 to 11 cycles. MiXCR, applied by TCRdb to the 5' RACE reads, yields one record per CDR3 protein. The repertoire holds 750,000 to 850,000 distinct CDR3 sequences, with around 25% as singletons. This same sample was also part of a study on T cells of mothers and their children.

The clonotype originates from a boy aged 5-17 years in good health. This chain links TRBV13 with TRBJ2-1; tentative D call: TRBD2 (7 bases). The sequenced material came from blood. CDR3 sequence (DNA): TGTGCCAGCAGCTTCGGGGGGCCCGGGTACAATGAGCAGTTCTTC. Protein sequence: CASSFGGPGYNEQFF.